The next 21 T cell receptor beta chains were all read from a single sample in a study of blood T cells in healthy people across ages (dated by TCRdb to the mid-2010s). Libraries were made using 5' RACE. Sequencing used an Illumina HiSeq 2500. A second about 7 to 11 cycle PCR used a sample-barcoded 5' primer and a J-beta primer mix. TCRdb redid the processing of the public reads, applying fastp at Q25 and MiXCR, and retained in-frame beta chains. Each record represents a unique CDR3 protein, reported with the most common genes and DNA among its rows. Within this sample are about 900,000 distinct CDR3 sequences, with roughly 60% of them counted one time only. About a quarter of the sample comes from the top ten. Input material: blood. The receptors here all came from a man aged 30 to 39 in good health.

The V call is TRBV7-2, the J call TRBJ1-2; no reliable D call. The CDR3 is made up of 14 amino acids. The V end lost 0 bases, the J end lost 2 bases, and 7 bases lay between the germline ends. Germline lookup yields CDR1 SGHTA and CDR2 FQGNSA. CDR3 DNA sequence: TGTGCCAGCAGCTTAGCCGGACCCAACTATGGCTACACCTTC. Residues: CASSLAGPNYGYTF.

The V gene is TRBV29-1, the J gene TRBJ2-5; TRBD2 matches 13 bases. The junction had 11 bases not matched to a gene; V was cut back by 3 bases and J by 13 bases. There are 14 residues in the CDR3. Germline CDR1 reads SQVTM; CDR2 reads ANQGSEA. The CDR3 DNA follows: TGCAGCGTTGACGGACTAGCGGGGGCCCCCGGAGTGTACTTC. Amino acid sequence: CSVDGLAGAPGVYF.

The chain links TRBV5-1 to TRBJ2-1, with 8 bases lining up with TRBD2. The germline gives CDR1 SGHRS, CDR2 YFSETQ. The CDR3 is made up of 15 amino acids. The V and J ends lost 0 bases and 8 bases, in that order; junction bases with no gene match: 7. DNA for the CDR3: TGCGCCAGCAGCTTGGGGCCTAGCGGGCCCGATGAGCAGTTCTTC. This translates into CASSLGPSGPDEQFF.

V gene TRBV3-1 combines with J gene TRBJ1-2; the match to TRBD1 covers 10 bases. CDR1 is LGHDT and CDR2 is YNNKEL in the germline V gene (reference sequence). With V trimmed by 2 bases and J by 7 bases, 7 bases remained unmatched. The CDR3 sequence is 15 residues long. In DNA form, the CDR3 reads TGTGCCAGCAGCCAAATGCGGGACAGGGGTGGTGGCTACACCTTC. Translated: CASSQMRDRGGGYTF.

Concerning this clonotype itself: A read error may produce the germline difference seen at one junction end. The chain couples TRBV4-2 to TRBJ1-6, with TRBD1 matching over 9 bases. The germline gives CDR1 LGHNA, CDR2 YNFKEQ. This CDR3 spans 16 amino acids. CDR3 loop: CASSQQDRGEGSPLHF. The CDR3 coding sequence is TGTGCCAGCAGCCAACAGGACAGGGGAGAAGGATCACCCCTACACTTT.

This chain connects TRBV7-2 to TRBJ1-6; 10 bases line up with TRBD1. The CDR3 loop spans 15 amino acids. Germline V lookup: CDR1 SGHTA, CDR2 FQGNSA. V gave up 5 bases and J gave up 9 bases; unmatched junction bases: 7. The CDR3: CASSETGTGASPLHF. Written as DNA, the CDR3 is TGTGCCAGCAGCGAAACCGGGACAGGGGCTTCACCCCTCCACTTT.

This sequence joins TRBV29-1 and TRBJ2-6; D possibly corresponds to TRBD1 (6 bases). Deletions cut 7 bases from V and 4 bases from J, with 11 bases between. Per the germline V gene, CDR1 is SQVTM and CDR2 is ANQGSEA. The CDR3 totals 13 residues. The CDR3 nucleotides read TGCAGCGGAGTAGGGACAGGGGCCAACGTCCTGACTTTC. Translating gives CSGVGTGANVLTF.

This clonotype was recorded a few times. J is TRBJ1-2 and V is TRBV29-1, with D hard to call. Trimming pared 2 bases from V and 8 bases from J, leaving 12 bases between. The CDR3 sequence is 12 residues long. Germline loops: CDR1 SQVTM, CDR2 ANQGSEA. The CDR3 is CSVETDGGGYTF. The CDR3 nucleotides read TGCAGCGTTGAAACGGACGGAGGAGGCTACACCTTC.

The CDR3 here is CASSLAGGGNTIYF. The CDR3 region has the DNA TGTGCCAGCAGTCTAGCAGGGGGCGGAAACACCATATATTTT. V gene TRBV7-2 combines with J gene TRBJ1-3, with 8 bases lining up with TRBD1. With 6 bases clipped from V and 4 bases from J, the junction kept 5 bases outside the gene matches. Germline CDR1 and CDR2: SGHTA and FQGNSA. The CDR3 loop spans 14 amino acids.

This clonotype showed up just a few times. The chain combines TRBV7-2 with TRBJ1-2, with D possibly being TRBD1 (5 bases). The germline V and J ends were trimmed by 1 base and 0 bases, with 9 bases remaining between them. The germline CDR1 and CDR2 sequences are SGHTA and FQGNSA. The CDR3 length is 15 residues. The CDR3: CASSLGGGANYGYTF. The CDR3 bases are TGTGCCAGCAGCTTAGGGGGGGGAGCTAACTATGGCTACACCTTC.

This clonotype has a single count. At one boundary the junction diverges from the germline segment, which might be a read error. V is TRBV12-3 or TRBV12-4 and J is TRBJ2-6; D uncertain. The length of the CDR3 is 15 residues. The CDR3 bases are TGTACCAGCAGTTTATCGGACTCTGGGGCCAACGTCCTGACTTTC. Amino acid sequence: CTSSLSDSGANVLTF.

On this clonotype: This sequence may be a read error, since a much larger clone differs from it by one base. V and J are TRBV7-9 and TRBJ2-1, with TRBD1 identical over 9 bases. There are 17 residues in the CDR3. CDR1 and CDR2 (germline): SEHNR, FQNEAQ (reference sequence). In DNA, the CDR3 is TGTGCCAGCAGCTTAGTGGGGGACAGGGATCACTACAATAAGCAGTTCTTC. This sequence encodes CASSLVGDRDHYNKQFF.

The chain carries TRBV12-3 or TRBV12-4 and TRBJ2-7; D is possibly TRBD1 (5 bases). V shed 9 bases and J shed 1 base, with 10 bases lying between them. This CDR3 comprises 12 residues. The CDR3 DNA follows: TGTGCCAGGAAAGGGGCTTCCTACGAGCAGTACTTC. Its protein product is CARKGASYEQYF.

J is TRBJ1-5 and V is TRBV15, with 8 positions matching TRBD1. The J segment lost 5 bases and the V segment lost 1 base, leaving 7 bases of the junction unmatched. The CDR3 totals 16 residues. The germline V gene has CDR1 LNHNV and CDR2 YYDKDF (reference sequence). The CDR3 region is CATSRGGTGSDQPQHF. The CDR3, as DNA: TGTGCCACCAGCAGAGGGGGGACAGGCTCAGATCAGCCCCAGCATTTT.

The CDR3 sequence: CSARRASGGQETQYF. The CDR3 nucleotides are TGCAGTGCTAGGAGGGCTAGCGGGGGTCAAGAGACCCAGTACTTC. V gene TRBV20-1 combines with J gene TRBJ2-5; TRBD2 agrees at 10 bases. The CDR3 is 15 amino acids. After removal of 3 bases from V and 2 bases from J, the junction contained 6 bases not matched to a gene. Germline CDR1 reads DFQATT; CDR2 reads SNEGSKA (reference sequence).

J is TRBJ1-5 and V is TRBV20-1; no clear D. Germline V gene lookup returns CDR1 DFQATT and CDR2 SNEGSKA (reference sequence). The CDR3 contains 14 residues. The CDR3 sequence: CSAADMFSNQPQHF. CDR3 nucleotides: TGCAGCGCCGCTGACATGTTTAGCAATCAGCCCCAGCATTTT.

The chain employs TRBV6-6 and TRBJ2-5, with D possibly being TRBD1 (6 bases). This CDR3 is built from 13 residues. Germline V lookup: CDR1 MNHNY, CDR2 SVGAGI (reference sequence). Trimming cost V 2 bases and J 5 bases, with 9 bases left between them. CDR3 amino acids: CASSYMGAETQYF. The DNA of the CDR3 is TGTGCCAGCAGTTACATGGGGGCGGAGACCCAGTACTTC.

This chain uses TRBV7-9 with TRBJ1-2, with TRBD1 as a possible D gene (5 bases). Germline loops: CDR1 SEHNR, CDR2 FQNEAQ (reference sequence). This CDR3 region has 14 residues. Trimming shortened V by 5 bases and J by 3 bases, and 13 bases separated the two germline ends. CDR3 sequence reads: CASSPVAGYYGYTF. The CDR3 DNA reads TGTGCCAGCAGCCCCGTGGCAGGGTACTATGGCTACACCTTC.

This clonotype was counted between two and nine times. CDR3 loop: CSARDRWEYSNQPQHF. The CDR3, as DNA: TGCAGTGCTAGAGATAGATGGGAGTATAGCAATCAGCCCCAGCATTTT. The rearrangement joins TRBV20-1 to TRBJ1-5; the D is unclear. Trimming pared 0 bases from V and 0 bases from J, leaving 12 bases between. Germline V gene lookup returns CDR1 DFQATT and CDR2 SNEGSKA (reference sequence). The CDR3 extends over 16 amino acids.

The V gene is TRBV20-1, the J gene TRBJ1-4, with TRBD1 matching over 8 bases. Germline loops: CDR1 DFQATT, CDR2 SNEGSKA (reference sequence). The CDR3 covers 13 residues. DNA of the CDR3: TGCAAAGCAGGGGGCGGGCTCAAAGAAAAACTGTTTTTT. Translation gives CKAGGGLKEKLFF.

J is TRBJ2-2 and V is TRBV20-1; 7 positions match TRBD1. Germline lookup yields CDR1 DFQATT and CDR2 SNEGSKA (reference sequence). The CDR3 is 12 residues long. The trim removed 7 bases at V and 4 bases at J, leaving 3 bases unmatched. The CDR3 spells CSDKGATGELFF. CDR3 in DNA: TGCAGTGATAAGGGGGCCACCGGGGAGCTGTTTTTT.